The 26 T cell receptor beta chains presented below share a single source sample, sequenced in a study of low-dose radiotherapy and immunotherapy resistance in tumors. As to time point: before trial treatment. Gene-specific TRAV and TRBV primers were used for first-strand cDNA, covering alpha and beta chains. It was with a constant-region primer and a V-primer adapter that TCRs were amplified over roughly 19 PCR cycles. TCRdb re-derived calls from the reads in MiXCR, one entry per CDR3 protein. Of some 82,000 distinct CDR3 sequences in the sample, about 20% are singletons; the top ten hold 5% to 7%. The material was PBMCs, obtained before treatment. These receptors all come from a male donor with prostate cancer.

This clonotype came up once. The chain is built from TRBV5-1 and TRBJ2-1; D perhaps matches TRBD2 (7 bases). The CDR3 is made up of 18 amino acids. Germline CDR1 is SGHRS and CDR2 is YFSETQ. Deletions cut 4 bases from V and 0 bases from J, with 20 bases between. The CDR3 region has the DNA TGCGCCAGCAGCCCCCAAGGGGGGGGACCCAGCTCCTACAATGAGCAGTTCTTC. Translation gives CASSPQGGGPSSYNEQFF.

At least ten counts were recorded for this clonotype. The V call is TRBV11-2, the J call TRBJ1-2; D possibly corresponds to TRBD1 (6 bases). The germline V and J ends were trimmed by 0 bases and 5 bases, with 13 bases remaining between them. CDR1 SGHAT and CDR2 FQNNGV come from the germline V gene. CDR3 length: 15 residues. This CDR3 reads CASSLDARGGYGYTF. Written as DNA, the CDR3 is TGTGCCAGCAGCTTAGATGCCAGGGGAGGATATGGCTACACCTTC.

This sequence joins TRBV5-3 and TRBJ2-1; 10 nucleotides match TRBD1. TRBV5-3 is classed as an ORF, of uncertain function. This CDR3 has 14 residues. V lost 8 bases to trimming and J lost 7 bases; unmatched junction nucleotides: 9. The CDR3 region is CASNAGQGRNEQFF. The CDR3 DNA follows: TGTGCCAGCAACGCGGGACAGGGGAGAAATGAGCAGTTCTTC.

This chain connects TRBV19 to TRBJ2-1, with 11 bases that match TRBD2. V was clipped by 6 bases and J by 5 bases; unmatched bases: 15. Germline loops: CDR1 LNHDA, CDR2 SQIVND (reference sequence). The CDR3 extends over 18 amino acids. The CDR3 nucleotides read TGTGCCAGTAGCGTCGGTCGCAGGGCTAGCGGGAGGAACAATGAGCAGTTCTTC. It encodes CASSVGRRASGRNNEQFF.

This clonotype was seen only a few times. V and J are TRBV5-1 and TRBJ1-2; D is possibly TRBD1 (6 bases). CDR3 length equals 14 residues. Germline lookup yields CDR1 SGHRS and CDR2 YFSETQ. Trimming stripped 3 bases from V and 6 bases from J, with 15 bases between. The CDR3 DNA reads as TGCGCCAGCAGCTCCAGGGGTGGGAGAAATGGCTACACCTTC. It translates to CASSSRGGRNGYTF.

Turning to this clonotype: This likely reflects a read error, since a far larger clone is one base away. The chain links TRBV5-1 to TRBJ2-7; D is unresolved. Germline V gives CDR1 SGHRS, CDR2 YFSETQ. Trimming left V 4 bases short and J 7 bases short, with 21 bases between. CDR3 length: 15 residues. CDR3 sequence: CASSQTTTSYNEQYF. CDR3 in DNA: TGCGCCAGCAGCCAGACAACTACGTCCTACAATGAGCAGTACTTC.

This clonotype was seen repeatedly, ten times or more. The chain combines TRBV6-5 with TRBJ2-3, with no clear D. Per the germline V gene, CDR1 is MNHEY and CDR2 is SVGAGI. Trimming removed 0 bases from V and 7 bases from J, with 2 bases in between. The CDR3 runs 11 residues. The CDR3 coding sequence is TGTGCCAGCAGTTACTCCAATACGCAGTATTTT. Translation gives CASSYSNTQYF.

This clonotype came up many times. CDR3 coding DNA: TGTGCCACCGTCTTAAGCGGGGGGGTTATTAATGAGCAGTTCTTC. It yields the protein CATVLSGGVINEQFF. This chain links TRBV6-1 with TRBJ2-1, with 10 nucleotides matching TRBD2. This CDR3 spans 15 amino acids. Germline V gene sequence: CDR1 MNHNS, CDR2 SASEGT. J was trimmed by 7 bases and V by 10 bases; bases with no gene match: 13.

This clonotype was picked up many times. The chain couples TRBV27 to TRBJ2-3, with 9 positions matching TRBD2. The CDR3 is made up of 15 amino acids. J lost 6 bases, V lost 2 bases, and 6 bases had no gene match. Germline V gene data show CDR1 as MNHEY and CDR2 as SMNVEV (reference sequence). The chain's CDR3 is CASSLAGGPRDTQYF. CDR3 in DNA: TGTGCCAGCAGTTTAGCGGGAGGGCCTCGCGATACGCAGTATTTT.

This clonotype was picked up many times. The chain employs TRBV5-1 and TRBJ2-7; TRBD2 matches 13 bases. With 4 bases clipped from V and 1 base from J, the junction kept 8 bases outside the gene matches. CDR1 is SGHRS and CDR2 is YFSETQ in the germline V gene. The CDR3 extends over 17 amino acids. Here the CDR3 reads CASSPGLAGVGSYEQYF. The CDR3 DNA sequence: TGCGCCAGCAGCCCCGGACTAGCGGGAGTGGGTTCCTACGAGCAGTACTTC.

This clonotype was detected many times. The chain recombines TRBV20-1 with TRBJ2-1; unclear D gene. V dropped 6 bases and J dropped 4 bases, with 10 bases sitting between them. The CDR3 extends over 12 amino acids. Looked up from germline, CDR1 is DFQATT and CDR2 is SNEGSKA (reference sequence). In DNA, the CDR3 is TGCAGTGCCCTAGGGCCATACAATGAGCAGTTCTTC. Its protein product is CSALGPYNEQFF.

The V and J genes are TRBV20-1 and TRBJ2-1, with TRBD2 as a possible D gene (7 bases). Germline CDR1 is DFQATT and CDR2 is SNEGSKA (reference sequence). CDR3 length: 17 amino acids. V lost 1 base to trimming and J lost 8 bases, with 24 bases between them. CDR3 loop: CSARAVASGGPLYEQFF. The CDR3, as DNA: TGCAGTGCTAGAGCGGTGGCTTCCGGGGGGCCACTCTATGAGCAGTTCTTC.

This clonotype was recorded at least ten times. The chain joins TRBV5-1 to TRBJ2-1, with 9 nucleotides matching TRBD2. V was pared by 5 bases and J by 0 bases, with 3 bases of the junction left unmatched. This CDR3 contains 15 residues. Per germline, CDR1 SGHRS and CDR2 YFSETQ. CDR3 loop: CASSISGSSYNEQFF. In DNA, the CDR3 is TGCGCCAGCAGTATTAGCGGGAGCTCCTACAATGAGCAGTTCTTC.

In its sample, this clonotype was seen many times. J is TRBJ2-7 and V is TRBV5-5; D tentatively fits TRBD1 or TRBD2 (7 bases each). CDR3 length: 17 residues. Germline V lookup: CDR1 SGHKS, CDR2 YYEKEE (reference sequence). Trimming stripped 4 bases from V and 0 bases from J, with 20 bases between. The CDR3 nucleotides read TGTGCCAGCAGCCCACGACCCCCAGGGGGGGACTCCTACGAGCAGTACTTC. Translation: CASSPRPPGGDSYEQYF.

The J gene is TRBJ2-1, the V gene TRBV4-2, with 10 nucleotides matching TRBD2. V gave up 3 bases and J gave up 3 bases; unmatched junction bases: 5. CDR3 length: 16 residues. Germline V gives CDR1 LGHNA, CDR2 YNFKEQ. The DNA for the CDR3 is TGTGCCAGCAGCCAGGGCACTAGCGGGAACTACAATGAGCAGTTCTTC. Encoded protein: CASSQGTSGNYNEQFF.

This clonotype was observed at least ten times. The chain recombines TRBV4-2 with TRBJ1-1; weak D call: TRBD1 (5 bases). Germline assignment: CDR1 LGHNA and CDR2 YNFKEQ. Trimming cost V 1 base and J 3 bases, with 12 bases left between them. The CDR3 totals 15 residues. The CDR3: CASSQVGGGDTEAFF. In DNA, the CDR3 is TGTGCCAGCAGCCAAGTTGGTGGAGGGGACACTGAAGCTTTCTTT.

This clonotype was seen repeatedly, ten times or more. V and J are TRBV20-1 and TRBJ1-1; maybe TRBD1 (6 bases). The CDR3 is 13 amino acids. The V end was cut by 2 bases, the J end by 5 bases, with 12 bases between. Germline V gene data show CDR1 as DFQATT and CDR2 as SNEGSKA (reference sequence). Written as DNA, the CDR3 is TGCAGTGCTAGACAGGGGTGGGAGACTGAAGCTTTCTTT. It codes for CSARQGWETEAFF.

This clonotype was detected many times. The chain links TRBV7-2 to TRBJ2-5; TRBD2 might be the D (6 bases). V lost 3 bases and J 1 base, leaving 15 bases between the germline ends. This CDR3 is built from 16 residues. Germline values: CDR1 SGHTA, CDR2 FQGNSA. The CDR3 DNA sequence: TGTGCCAGCAGCTTTAGCGGTCGACGGACCCAAGAGACCCAGTACTTC. Translation: CASSFSGRRTQETQYF. The full variable domain, with the rest looked up from reference TRBV7-2 and TRBJ2-5, is GAGVSQSPSNKVTEKGKDVELRCDPISGHTALYWYRQSLGQGLEFLIYFQGNSAPDKSGLPSDRFSAERTGGSVSTLTIQRTQQEDSAVYLCASSFSGRRTQETQYFGPGTRLLVL.

The V call is TRBV4-1, the J call TRBJ2-6, with a tentative D call TRBD2 (5 bases). V lost 0 bases and J 4 bases, leaving 10 bases between the germline ends. The CDR3 has 16 amino acids. Germline CDR1 is MGHRA and CDR2 is YSYEKL. CDR3 coding DNA: TGCGCCAGCAGCCAAGAATCGGGGTCAGGGGCCAACGTCCTGACTTTC. As protein: CASSQESGSGANVLTF.

This clonotype was detected many times. CDR3 in amino acids: CASSQDGASAYNEQFF. CDR3 nucleotide sequence: TGCGCCAGCAGCCAAGATGGGGCTAGCGCCTACAATGAGCAGTTCTTC. The V gene is TRBV4-3, the J gene TRBJ2-1; D is perhaps TRBD2 (6 bases). V was cut by 0 bases and J by 2 bases, with 11 bases left in between. Germline V gives CDR1 LGHNA, CDR2 YSLEER. The CDR3 totals 16 residues.

This clonotype was seen ten or more times. The J gene is TRBJ2-2, the V gene TRBV11-2, with a tentative D call TRBD2 (6 bases). Trimming removed 2 bases at V and 5 bases at J, with 15 bases between. The CDR3 covers 16 residues. Germline-derived CDR1 and CDR2 are SGHAT and FQNNGV. The CDR3 bases are TGTGCCAGCAGCTTATTGGGCGGGAAGTCTACCGGGGAGCTGTTTTTT. Protein sequence: CASSLLGGKSTGELFF.

This clonotype was counted ten times or more. V gene TRBV30 combines with J gene TRBJ2-3; 8 bases line up with TRBD1. Germline V CDR1 and CDR2: GTSNPN, SVGIG (reference sequence). There are 15 residues in the CDR3. Trimming took 3 bases from V and 1 from J; bases not matched to a gene: 6. This chain's CDR3 is CAWSRTGFGTDTQYF. The CDR3, as DNA: TGTGCCTGGAGCCGGACAGGGTTCGGCACAGATACGCAGTATTTT.

Many counts were recorded for this clonotype. The genes are TRBV2 and TRBJ1-1; D possibly corresponds to TRBD1 (6 bases). The CDR3 consists of 13 residues. From germline, CDR1 is SNHLY and CDR2 FYNNEI. Deletions cut 6 bases from V and 5 bases from J, with 13 bases between. The CDR3 loop reads CASRRQVGTEAFF. In DNA, the CDR3 is TGTGCCAGCAGACGACAGGTTGGGACTGAAGCTTTCTTT.

The rearrangement uses TRBV5-1 and TRBJ2-1; 11 bases align to TRBD2. The V gene end was trimmed by 0 bases and the J gene end by 7 bases; junction bases not matched to a gene: 6. This CDR3 region has 16 residues. Germline loops: CDR1 SGHRS, CDR2 YFSETQ. CDR3 DNA sequence: TGCGCCAGCAGCTTGGAACCGGGACTAGCGGAAAATGAGCAGTTCTTC. Amino acids: CASSLEPGLAENEQFF.

This clonotype was picked up many times. The J gene is TRBJ2-7, the V gene TRBV20-1; D is uncertain. This CDR3 region has 15 residues. V shed 3 bases and J shed 4 bases, with 19 bases lying between them. Germline CDR1 reads DFQATT; CDR2 reads SNEGSKA (reference sequence). The CDR3 sequence: CSARRQPDLMYEQYF. The CDR3 DNA reads TGCAGTGCTAGGAGGCAGCCGGACCTGATGTACGAGCAGTACTTC.

This clonotype was counted ten times or more. The chain couples TRBV7-9 to TRBJ2-7; the D gene is possibly TRBD1 (5 bases). Germline V gene lookup returns CDR1 SEHNR and CDR2 FQNEAQ (reference sequence). The V end lost 5 bases, the J end lost 3 bases, and 11 bases lay between the germline ends. The CDR3 covers 13 residues. This chain's CDR3 is CASSRSTGYEQYF. DNA for the CDR3: TGTGCCAGCAGCCGATCCACAGGCTACGAGCAGTACTTC.